The 7 T cell receptor beta chains listed next were all sequenced from one sample in a study of blood T cells in healthy people across ages. Through a sample-barcoded 5' primer and a J-beta primer mix, a second PCR was run for about 7 to 12 cycles. TCRdb independently ran MiXCR on the 5' RACE reads; one entry per CDR3 protein. The sample lists about 1.4 million distinct CDR3 sequences, around 59% occurring once. Material for sequencing was blood. These receptors came from a man aged 18 to 30 in good health.

This CDR3 is CSARGLLAGYAVSYEQYF. DNA for the CDR3: TGCAGTGCTAGGGGGCTCCTAGCGGGATATGCCGTCTCCTACGAGCAGTACTTC. The chain combines TRBV20-1 with TRBJ2-7; 9 bases match TRBD2. The germline CDR1 and CDR2 sequences are DFQATT and SNEGSKA (reference sequence). This CDR3 region has 18 residues. The V segment lost 3 bases and the J segment 0 bases; nucleotides outside the gene matches: 15.

The gene calls are TRBV7-2 and TRBJ2-7; the D is unclear. CDR3 length equals 14 residues. Germline CDR1 and CDR2: SGHTA and FQGNSA. Trimming took off 2 bases at V and 6 bases at J, with 14 bases between the two ends. CDR3 protein: CASSLQPRSGEQYF. The CDR3 bases are TGTGCCAGCAGCTTACAACCTAGATCAGGCGAGCAGTACTTC.

The rearrangement links TRBV21-1 to TRBJ2-5; TRBD1 is taken as the D call from the table, unchecked against the DNA. TRBV21-1 is labeled a pseudogene. The CDR3 spans 15 residues. In DNA, the CDR3 is TGTGCCAGCAGCAAATTGGCCCCCCCCCAAGAGACCCAGTACTTC. This encodes CASSKLAPPQETQYF.

This clonotype turned up a few times. In DNA, the CDR3 is TGTGCCATCAGTGAGGGGGGTCGAGGCACTGAAGCTTTCTTT. Protein sequence: CAISEGGRGTEAFF. The chain employs TRBV10-3 and TRBJ1-1, with D possibly being TRBD1 (5 bases). The CDR3 covers 14 residues. Germline loops: CDR1 ENHRY, CDR2 SYGVKD. Deletions cut 2 bases from V and 4 bases from J, with 11 bases between.

This clonotype came up a few times. The V and J genes are TRBV6-5 and TRBJ2-7, with 8 bases matching TRBD2. V gave up 2 bases and J gave up 6 bases; unmatched junction bases: 9. This CDR3 contains 15 residues. Germline assignment: CDR1 MNHEY and CDR2 SVGAGI. The CDR3 DNA follows: TGTGCCAGCAGTTACCGACGGGAGGGCCTGGGCGAGCAGTACTTC. Its translation: CASSYRREGLGEQYF.

To note about this clonotype: The germline gene is not matched at one end of the junction; a read error may be the cause. The chain links TRBV9 to TRBJ1-2; a weak D match, TRBD1 (6 bases). Germline V gene data show CDR1 as SGDLS and CDR2 as YYNGEE. The CDR3 has 15 residues. This CDR3 is CASGVEASGAYGYTF. The CDR3 DNA reads as TGTGCCAGCGGCGTAGAGGCATCGGGGGCGTATGGCTACACCTTC.

The rearrangement links TRBV4-1 to TRBJ2-1; TRBD1 agrees at 8 bases. Germline CDR1 and CDR2: MGHRA and YSYEKL. V lost 1 base and J lost 4; bases outside the gene matches: 9. This CDR3 has 17 amino acids. CDR3 amino acids: CASSQVGRTGRYNEQFF. The CDR3 DNA reads as TGCGCCAGCAGCCAAGTGGGAAGGACAGGGCGTTACAATGAGCAGTTCTTC.